A selection of T cell receptor beta chains follows, all from one sample in a study of beta chain features in type 1 diabetes. Method: immunoSEQ multiplex PCR; TCRdb's copy keeps in-frame clones and lacks some. The sample consists of 860,000 or so clones, roughly a sixth of them appearing once. Sequencing was performed on naive CD4+ T cells from blood. The source of these receptors is a woman aged 18-35 years in good health. Each CDR3 is given with its conserved first and last residue. Fields, in order: D gene, clone size, V gene, J gene, CDR3 protein, CDR3 DNA. The D gene is left open where the match is weak. Where a row states a size, it is once, few, many or the class of an expanded clone; other rows omit it.

d_call: TRBD1
clone_size: many
v_call: TRBV19
j_call: TRBJ2-4
cdr3_aa: CASSDRAADIQYF
cdr3_nt: TGTGCCAGTAGTGACAGGGCCGCGGACATTCAGTACTTC

d_call: TRBD2
clone_size: .
v_call: TRBV4-1
j_call: TRBJ2-1
cdr3_aa: CASSHRHQPGLADSSYNEQFF
cdr3_nt: TGCGCCAGCAGCCACAGGCACCAACCGGGACTAGCGGATAGCTCCTACAATGAGCAGTTCTTC

d_call: TRBD2
clone_size: few
v_call: TRBV27
j_call: TRBJ2-1
cdr3_aa: CASTVVAGGGEQFF
cdr3_nt: TGTGCCAGCACGGTGGTAGCGGGAGGTGGTGAGCAGTTCTTC

d_call: .
clone_size: .
v_call: TRBV28
j_call: TRBJ2-1
cdr3_aa: CATQGWLYPGLSSYNEQFF
cdr3_nt: TGTGCCACCCAAGGATGGCTGTACCCCGGGCTTAGCTCCTACAATGAGCAGTTCTTC

d_call: TRBD1
clone_size: few
v_call: TRBV9
j_call: TRBJ2-6
cdr3_aa: CASSGPDRGNSGANVLTF
cdr3_nt: TGTGCCAGCAGTGGACCGGACAGGGGAAACTCTGGGGCCAACGTCCTGACTTTC

d_call: .
clone_size: .
v_call: TRBV15
j_call: TRBJ1-5
cdr3_aa: CATSSPTVSNQPQHF
cdr3_nt: TGTGCCACCAGCAGTCCCACAGTCAGCAATCAGCCCCAGCATTTT

d_call: TRBD2
clone_size: few
v_call: TRBV9
j_call: TRBJ2-1
cdr3_aa: CASSVGSGLAAYNEQFF
cdr3_nt: TGTGCCAGCAGCGTAGGCTCTGGGCTAGCGGCCTACAATGAGCAGTTCTTC

d_call: .
clone_size: .
v_call: TRBV10-3
j_call: TRBJ2-5
cdr3_aa: CAISDGETQYF
cdr3_nt: TGTGCCATCAGTGATGGGGAGACCCAGTACTTC

d_call: .
clone_size: few
v_call: TRBV7-2
j_call: TRBJ1-3
cdr3_aa: CASSLSGVAGNTIYF
cdr3_nt: TGTGCCAGCAGCTTATCAGGGGTGGCCGGAAACACCATATATTTT

d_call: .
clone_size: .
v_call: TRBV28
j_call: TRBJ2-1
cdr3_aa: CASSWAGRYNEQFF
cdr3_nt: TGTGCCAGCAGTTGGGCGGGAAGATACAATGAGCAGTTCTTC

d_call: .
clone_size: once
v_call: TRBV6-4
j_call: TRBJ2-3
cdr3_aa: CASSTEGTDTQYF
cdr3_nt: TGTGCCAGCAGCACAGAGGGGACAGATACGCAGTATTTT

d_call: .
clone_size: .
v_call: TRBV28
j_call: TRBJ2-7
cdr3_aa: CASSKGGASYEQYF
cdr3_nt: TGTGCCAGCAGTAAGGGGGGCGCTTCTTACGAGCAGTACTTC

d_call: TRBD1
clone_size: .
v_call: TRBV28
j_call: TRBJ1-5
cdr3_aa: CASSLSGQGAWGNQPQHF
cdr3_nt: TGTGCCAGCAGTTTATCAGGACAGGGGGCTTGGGGCAATCAGCCCCAGCATTTT

d_call: TRBD1
clone_size: .
v_call: TRBV15
j_call: TRBJ1-2
cdr3_aa: CATSREMRDRPSGYTF
cdr3_nt: TGTGCCACCAGCAGAGAAATGAGGGACAGGCCAAGTGGCTACACCTTC

d_call: .
clone_size: few
v_call: TRBV19
j_call: TRBJ1-2
cdr3_aa: CASATRPGDYGYTF
cdr3_nt: TGTGCCAGTGCTACTCGGCCGGGCGACTATGGCTACACCTTC

d_call: .
clone_size: .
v_call: TRBV6-5
j_call: TRBJ1-1
cdr3_aa: CASRLQRNTEAFF
cdr3_nt: TGTGCCAGCAGACTACAGAGGAACACTGAAGCTTTCTTT

d_call: .
clone_size: .
v_call: TRBV18
j_call: TRBJ1-2
cdr3_aa: CASSRAETGYGYTF
cdr3_nt: TGTGCCAGCTCACGAGCCGAGACGGGCTATGGCTACACCTTC

d_call: .
clone_size: .
v_call: TRBV6-6
j_call: TRBJ2-1
cdr3_aa: CASSYPTRMTYNEQFF
cdr3_nt: TGTGCCAGCAGTTACCCCACTCGGATGACCTACAATGAGCAGTTCTTC

d_call: .
clone_size: few
v_call: TRBV27
j_call: TRBJ1-2
cdr3_aa: CASSQKVSTANYGYTF
cdr3_nt: TGTGCCAGCAGTCAAAAGGTCTCAACGGCAAACTATGGCTACACCTTC

d_call: .
clone_size: few
v_call: TRBV7-9
j_call: TRBJ2-7
cdr3_aa: CASSLMGTREDEQYF
cdr3_nt: TGTGCCAGCAGCTTAATGGGCACGAGGGAGGACGAGCAGTACTTC

d_call: .
clone_size: .
v_call: TRBV19
j_call: TRBJ1-3
cdr3_aa: CASSILGANGNTIYF
cdr3_nt: TGTGCCAGTAGTATTCTTGGAGCTAACGGAAACACCATATATTTT

d_call: .
clone_size: .
v_call: TRBV29-1
j_call: TRBJ1-2
cdr3_aa: CSVRVDNFLFTF
cdr3_nt: TGCAGCGTTAGGGTGGACAACTTTCTCTTCACCTTC

d_call: TRBD2
clone_size: .
v_call: TRBV28
j_call: TRBJ2-3
cdr3_aa: CASKLAGSRDTQYF
cdr3_nt: TGTGCCAGCAAACTAGCGGGATCGAGGGATACGCAGTATTTT

d_call: TRBD1
clone_size: .
v_call: TRBV5-1
j_call: TRBJ1-2
cdr3_aa: CASSVDRGQGYTF
cdr3_nt: TGCGCCAGCAGCGTTGACAGGGGGCAGGGCTACACCTTC

d_call: TRBD1
clone_size: few
v_call: TRBV27
j_call: TRBJ2-7
cdr3_aa: CASRGRGLREQYF
cdr3_nt: TGTGCCAGCCGGGGCAGGGGGCTTAGGGAGCAGTACTTC

d_call: .
clone_size: .
v_call: TRBV20-1
j_call: TRBJ2-5
cdr3_aa: CSARTEETQYF
cdr3_nt: TGCAGTGCTAGGACCGAAGAGACCCAGTACTTC

d_call: TRBD2
clone_size: few
v_call: TRBV10-2
j_call: TRBJ2-5
cdr3_aa: CASRTGTSGSETQYF
cdr3_nt: TGCGCCAGCAGGACGGGGACTAGCGGGAGTGAGACCCAGTACTTC

d_call: TRBD2
clone_size: few
v_call: TRBV2
j_call: TRBJ2-1
cdr3_aa: CASLSPGRSLGTTSGRGRDEQFF
cdr3_nt: TGTGCCAGCCTTAGCCCTGGAAGGAGTTTAGGTACGACTAGCGGGAGAGGACGGGATGAGCAGTTCTTC

d_call: .
clone_size: few
v_call: TRBV28
j_call: TRBJ1-5
cdr3_aa: CASSLTGPRRSNQPQHF
cdr3_nt: TGTGCCAGCAGTTTAACAGGGCCCAGGAGAAGCAATCAGCCCCAGCATTTT

d_call: TRBD1
clone_size: .
v_call: TRBV19
j_call: TRBJ1-1
cdr3_aa: CASSDGQARMSRAFF
cdr3_nt: TGTGCCAGTAGTGACGGACAGGCCCGTATGAGTAGGGCTTTCTTT

d_call: .
clone_size: few
v_call: TRBV19
j_call: TRBJ1-1
cdr3_aa: CATGPNTEAFF
cdr3_nt: TGTGCCACCGGGCCGAACACTGAAGCTTTCTTT